The 22 T cell receptor beta chains presented below share a single source sample, sequenced in a study of T-cell reconstitution after alpha-beta-depleted transplantation in children. Unique molecular identifiers were incorporated during preparation of the TCRbeta library. TCRdb re-analysed the PCR reads in MiXCR, keeping a single row per CDR3 protein. The table has a few hundred thousand distinct CDR3 sequences, 9.5% to 13% seen once. The sample consisted of PBMCs from the stem cell graft donor, taken from the stem cell graft. The receptors originated from a human donor who donated a stem cell graft to a child with acute myeloid leukemia.

The genes are TRBV6-1 and TRBJ2-2; 11 bases line up with TRBD2. The V gene's germline CDR1 is MNHNS and CDR2 SASEGT. This CDR3 has 17 amino acids. Germline trimming cut 5 bases from V and 5 bases from J; bases unmatched to any gene: 10. The CDR3 DNA follows: TGTGCCAGCAGTCTATTAGCGGGGGGGCCGGGGACCGGGGAGCTGTTTTTT. This codes for CASSLLAGGPGTGELFF.

This sequence joins TRBV6-2 or TRBV6-3 and TRBJ1-5; no definite D call. CDR3 length equals 20 residues. Germline assignment: CDR1 MNHEY and CDR2 SVGEGT. Between the trimmed V and J ends, which lost 7 bases and 0 bases, there was a span of 28 bases. The CDR3, as DNA: TGTGCCAGCAAAACCAAGGTCGGCAGTACCAGCCGGTATAGCAATCAGCCCCAGCATTTT. It translates to CASKTKVGSTSRYSNQPQHF.

Worth noting for this clonotype: Sequence at one end of the junction differs from germline and may be a read error. This chain uses TRBV20-1 with TRBJ2-1, with TRBD2 matching 7 bases. The CDR3 sequence is 11 residues long. Germline-derived CDR1 and CDR2 are DFQATT and SNEGSKA (reference sequence). The CDR3 loop reads CSASGRYERFF. CDR3 nucleotide sequence: TGCAGTGCTAGCGGGAGGTATGAGCGGTTCTTC.

This chain links TRBV11-3 with TRBJ2-7; 7 bases match TRBD1. CDR3 size: 14 residues. The V gene's germline CDR1 is SGHNT and CDR2 YENEEA. V shed 5 bases, J shed 2 bases, and the junction held 6 bases outside the gene matches. CDR3 amino acids: CASSPGQDPYEQYF. The DNA of the CDR3 is TGTGCCAGCAGCCCAGGACAGGATCCCTACGAGCAGTACTTC.

The V gene is TRBV5-1, the J gene TRBJ2-3, with D possibly matching TRBD2 (5 bases). The V end lost 0 bases, the J end lost 6 bases, and 11 bases lay between the germline ends. The CDR3 length is 14 residues. Germline-derived CDR1 and CDR2 are SGHRS and YFSETQ. In nucleotides, the CDR3 is TGCGCCAGCAGCTTGGCGGGGAGAGGGGATACGCAGTATTTT. Residues: CASSLAGRGDTQYF.

There are a few counts of this clonotype. This chain uses TRBV7-2 with TRBJ1-2; no reliable D call. From germline, CDR1 is SGHTA and CDR2 FQGNSA. This CDR3 spans 11 amino acids. Trimming stripped 4 bases from V and 8 bases from J, with 8 bases between. The chain's CDR3 is CASSWGGGYTF. CDR3 sequence (DNA): TGTGCCAGCAGCTGGGGAGGAGGCTACACCTTC.

This clonotype occurred many times. The V call is TRBV28, the J call TRBJ2-7, with 11 bases aligning to TRBD2. The CDR3 loop spans 15 amino acids. Germline CDR1 is MDHEN and CDR2 is SYDVKM. The trim removed 6 bases at V and 4 bases at J, leaving 8 bases unmatched. The CDR3 reads CASRPGLAAWYEQYF. The CDR3 nucleotides are TGTGCCAGCAGGCCGGGACTAGCGGCCTGGTACGAGCAGTACTTC.

The table lists this clonotype with many counts. V is TRBV11-2 and J is TRBJ1-1, with 7 bases fitting TRBD1. There are 13 residues in the CDR3. Trimming removed 5 bases from V and 3 bases from J; junction bases left unmatched: 3. Germline V CDR1 and CDR2: SGHAT, FQNNGV. This CDR3 reads CASSMTGHTEAFF. Written as DNA, the CDR3 is TGTGCCAGCAGCATGACAGGGCACACTGAAGCTTTCTTT.

This clonotype occurred a few times. This chain joins TRBV6-2 or TRBV6-3 and TRBJ2-7; 7 nucleotides agree with TRBD1. The CDR3 is 13 amino acids. Germline lookup yields CDR1 MNHEY and CDR2 SVGEGT. This CDR3 reads CASNLGGSHEQYV. The DNA of the CDR3 is TGTGCCAGCAATTTAGGGGGCTCCCACGAGCAGTACGTC.

The V gene is TRBV20-1, the J gene TRBJ2-2; perhaps TRBD2 as D (5 bases). Trimming shortened V by 6 bases and J by 4 bases, and 18 bases separated the two germline ends. This CDR3 region has 15 residues. Germline assignment: CDR1 DFQATT and CDR2 SNEGSKA (reference sequence). CDR3 residues: CSAPARGSFTGELFF. The DNA of the CDR3 is TGCAGTGCCCCCGCACGGGGAAGTTTCACCGGGGAGCTGTTTTTT.

The chain is built from TRBV7-2 and TRBJ1-1, with unresolved D. The CDR3 loop spans 13 amino acids. Trimming removed 8 bases from V and 2 bases from J, with 12 bases in between. Germline CDR1 reads SGHTA; CDR2 reads FQGNSA. CDR3 protein: CASAPTRNTEAFF. As DNA, the CDR3 is TGTGCCAGCGCCCCGACAAGAAACACTGAAGCTTTCTTT.

J is TRBJ2-3 and V is TRBV18, with TRBD1 matching 7 bases. This CDR3 comprises 15 residues. CDR1 is KGHSH, CDR2 LQKENI, per germline. Trimming took 4 bases from V and 2 from J; bases not matched to a gene: 6. The CDR3 loop reads CASSQGDRLTDTQYF. DNA for the CDR3: TGTGCCAGCTCACAGGGGGACAGACTCACAGATACGCAGTATTTT.

The table lists this clonotype with a few counts. The chain uses TRBV4-3 and TRBJ1-4, with D unresolved. Per germline, CDR1 LGHNA and CDR2 YSLEER. This CDR3 is built from 14 residues. V gave up 3 bases and J gave up 0 bases, with 5 bases separating them. The CDR3 sequence is CASSQWATNEKLFF. In DNA, the CDR3 is TGCGCCAGCAGCCAGTGGGCAACTAATGAAAAACTGTTTTTT.

A few counts support this clonotype. The rearrangement uses TRBV20-1 and TRBJ1-2; D may be TRBD1 (6 bases). V shed 3 bases and J shed 6 bases, with 14 bases lying between them. The CDR3 sequence is 13 residues long. CDR1 is DFQATT, CDR2 SNEGSKA, per germline (reference sequence). CDR3: CSASKVGGHGYTF. The CDR3 DNA is TGCAGTGCTAGCAAGGTTGGGGGCCATGGCTACACCTTC.

A few counts support this clonotype. The chain joins TRBV7-9 to TRBJ2-1, with a tentative D call TRBD2 (6 bases). Germline V gives CDR1 SEHNR, CDR2 FQNEAQ (reference sequence). This CDR3 has 14 residues. The V end lost 1 base, the J end lost 8 bases, and 12 bases lay between the germline ends. This CDR3 is CASSLVGSGYEQFF. The DNA for the CDR3 is TGTGCCAGCAGCTTAGTCGGTAGCGGCTATGAGCAGTTCTTC. Complete variable domain (other parts from reference TRBV7-9 and TRBJ2-1): DTGVSQNPRHKITKRGQNVTFRCDPISEHNRLYWYRQTLGQGPEFLTYFQNEAQLEKSRLLSDRFSAERPKGSFSTLEIQRTEQGDSAMYLCASSLVGSGYEQFFGPGTRLTVL.

In this sample, this clonotype turned up a few times. CDR3 bases: TGTGCCAGTAGTTCCAGACCTTCTAGCACAGATACGCAGTATTTT. Encoded protein: CASSSRPSSTDTQYF. The genes are TRBV19 and TRBJ2-3; D gene ambiguous. V gave up 5 bases and J gave up 0 bases, with 12 bases separating them. The length of the CDR3 is 15 residues. The germline V gene encodes CDR1 LNHDA and CDR2 SQIVND (reference sequence).

This clonotype showed up just a few times. This chain connects TRBV20-1 to TRBJ2-1; 11 bases fit TRBD2. The CDR3 runs 14 residues. Germline assignment: CDR1 DFQATT and CDR2 SNEGSKA (reference sequence). V shed 6 bases and J 8 bases; nucleotides not matched to a gene: 9. The CDR3 DNA reads as TGCAGTGCCCCCCTGACTAGCGGGGCCTATGAGCAGTTCTTC. This encodes CSAPLTSGAYEQFF.

The chain uses TRBV5-1 and TRBJ2-2; TRBD2 matches 11 bases. The trim removed 4 bases at V and 1 base at J, leaving 6 bases unmatched. The CDR3 extends over 17 amino acids. Per the germline V gene, CDR1 is SGHRS and CDR2 is YFSETQ. DNA of the CDR3: TGCGCCAGCAGCCCCCCCGGACTAGCGGGGAACACCGGGGAGCTGTTTTTT. This encodes CASSPPGLAGNTGELFF.

The chain combines TRBV6-1 with TRBJ1-3; D gene ambiguous. The length of the CDR3 is 14 residues. CDR1 and CDR2 (germline): MNHNS, SASEGT. Deletions cut 10 bases from V and 0 bases from J, with 13 bases between. CDR3 coding DNA: TGTGCCATCCTAAACTATCACTCTGGAAACACCATATATTTT. Protein product: CAILNYHSGNTIYF.

The rearrangement links TRBV4-2 to TRBJ2-6; tentatively, D is TRBD1 (5 bases). V was pared by 0 bases and J by 2 bases, with 14 bases between. The CDR3 covers 18 residues. From germline, CDR1 is LGHNA and CDR2 YNFKEQ. The CDR3 spells CASSQDRQGSPGANVLTF. CDR3 bases: TGTGCCAGCAGCCAAGATAGGCAGGGCAGCCCTGGGGCCAACGTCCTGACTTTC.

V and J are TRBV20-1 and TRBJ1-5; TRBD1 is a possible D gene (5 bases). The V and J ends lost 1 base and 2 bases respectively, with 12 bases between them. CDR1 and CDR2 from the germline V gene are DFQATT and SNEGSKA (reference sequence). The CDR3 extends over 15 amino acids. CDR3 DNA: TGCAGTGCTAGAGTGGGGGGAAGTGGCAATCAGCCCCAGCATTTT. It yields the protein CSARVGGSGNQPQHF.

J is TRBJ1-5 and V is TRBV12-3 or TRBV12-4, with a weak D call TRBD1 (6 bases). Trimming shortened V by 4 bases and J by 0 bases, and 25 bases separated the two germline ends. CDR3 length: 20 residues. This CDR3 is CASSYLLTGQRNYSNQPQHF. CDR3 coding DNA: TGTGCCAGCAGTTACCTCCTTACAGGACAGAGAAATTATAGCAATCAGCCCCAGCATTTT.